One T cell receptor beta chain is described in this entry. The antigen is not known. CDR3 size: 13 residues. Germline loops: CDR1 MDHEN, CDR2 SYDVKM. V lost 7 bases and J lost 7; bases outside the gene matches: 5. Assay: immunoSEQ multiplex PCR; the TCRdb copy retains only in-frame clones and omits some. The table has around 140,000 clones, 86% seen once. The data originate from a study of Ad26.COV2.S vaccination and SARS-CoV-2 variants. Regarding the study as a whole: Substantial post-vaccination breadth of spike-specific CD8+ and CD4+ T cell responses was reported. Vaccine and placebo groups showed comparable non-spike TCR breadth.

The sequencing used peripheral blood, collected after recovery from COVID-19. V gene TRBV28 combines with J gene TRBJ2-3; TRBD1 matches 10 bases. This sequence originates from a human donor who had recovered from COVID-19. The DNA for the CDR3 is TGTGCCAGCAAGGGACAGGGGTTACATACGCAGTATTTT. Protein: CASKGQGLHTQYF. The full variable domain, in which reference TRBV28 and TRBJ2-3 provide the parts outside the CDR3, is DVKVTQSSRYLVKRTGEKVFLECVQDMDHENMFWYRQDPGLGLRLIYFSYDVKMKEKGDIPEGYSVSREKKERFSLILESASTNQTSMYLCASKGQGLHTQYFGPGTRLTVL.